Sequencing of this TCR beta chain was carried out in a study of T cells in narcolepsy. Across the study: Donors had narcolepsy type 1 or type 2, or were healthy controls.

With regard to this clone: Its antigen is not identified.

Clones were sequenced by immunoSEQ multiplex PCR, and TCRdb holds only the in-frame ones, with some missing. The data show tens of thousands of clones, with around 82% seen just once and around 3.1% held by the top ten. Findings of the study overall: Reportedly, autoreactive clonotypes were serially detected in patients' blood but not controls'.

J was trimmed by 2 bases and V by 6 bases; bases with no gene match: 13. The CDR3 sequence is 17 residues long. Germline CDR1 LGHNT, CDR2 FRNRAP. The sequencing sample was made of CD45RA- memory CD4+ T cells from PBMCs. This chain joins TRBV12-5 and TRBJ1-1, with 9 bases identical to TRBD1. This TCR came from a human donor with narcolepsy. The CDR3 sequence is CASGKGTGMRKNTEAFF. The DNA of the CDR3 is TGTGCTAGTGGGAAGGGGACAGGGATGAGGAAAAACACTGAAGCTTTCTTT.